The sequence of this T cell receptor (beta chain) was determined in a study of cytotoxic CD8 clonotypes in ibrutinib-treated CLL. Measured with immunoSEQ multiplex PCR; TCRdb has only the in-frame clones, and not every one. In the table there are about 130,000 clones, 79% of which are singletons. Whole-study findings and limits: Once treatment began, public clonotypes, which were uncommon, contracted or stayed stable. Increased clonality at ibrutinib response gave way to a return toward baseline at progression.

Germline-derived CDR1 and CDR2 are WNHNN and SYGVQD (reference sequence). The V end lost 4 bases, the J end lost 5 bases, and 11 bases lay between the germline ends. CDR3 length equals 13 residues. For this clone: Its antigen is not known.

This clonotype originated in a human donor with chronic lymphocytic leukemia. The chain recombines TRBV10-1 with TRBJ1-2; D might be TRBD1 (5 bases). The specimen comprised PBMCs, sampled after 12 months of ibrutinib treatment. The CDR3 region is CASSASQGYGYTF. The CDR3 DNA is TGCGCCAGCAGTGCATCCCAGGGTTATGGCTACACCTTC.